A selection of T cell receptor beta chains follows, all from one sample in a study of blood T cell repertoires in COVID-19. Some clones are missing from TCRdb's copy, which holds only in-frame ones; the method was immunoSEQ multiplex PCR. This table has about 250,000 clones, 83% appearing once. Source material: PBMCs or T cells enriched from blood (not recorded which). These receptors all stem from a woman aged 40-49 years who had been exposed to COVID-19. Each CDR3 is given with its conserved first and last residue. D genes are given only for firm matches. Expanded clones get a size class; other rows say once, few or many, or leave the size out.

J: TRBJ1-2; V: TRBV5-4; D: TRBD1; size: NA; CDR3: CASSWGAGTDYGYTF; DNA: TGTGCCAGCAGCTGGGGGGCCGGGACAGACTATGGCTACACCTTC
J: TRBJ1-1; V: TRBV28; D: NA; size: NA; CDR3: CASRPRGNMNTEAFF; DNA: TGTGCCAGCAGACCCCGGGGGAACATGAACACTGAAGCTTTCTTT
J: TRBJ1-2; V: TRBV11-2; D: TRBD1; size: NA; CDR3: CASSSGQGYGYTF; DNA: TGTGCCAGCAGCTCCGGACAGGGGTATGGCTACACCTTC
J: TRBJ1-1; V: TRBV29-1; D: NA; size: NA; CDR3: CSTDTAGVIPEAFF; DNA: TGCAGCACCGATACGGCGGGGGTCATCCCTGAAGCTTTCTTT
J: TRBJ1-2; V: TRBV4-3; D: TRBD1; size: once; CDR3: CASSQEGAGGASRPTNYGYTF; DNA: TGCGCCAGCAGCCAAGAGGGGGCAGGGGGCGCAAGCCGGCCTACTAACTATGGCTACACCTTC
J: TRBJ2-3; V: TRBV12-3/TRBV12-4; D: NA; size: NA; CDR3: CASSFVETNPYF; DNA: TGTGCCAGCAGTTTCGTTGAGACAAACCCGTATTTT
J: TRBJ2-1; V: TRBV7-2; D: TRBD1; size: NA; CDR3: CASSKDRASSYNEQFF; DNA: TGTGCCAGCAGCAAAGACAGGGCAAGCTCCTACAATGAGCAGTTCTTC
J: TRBJ1-1; V: TRBV5-4; D: NA; size: NA; CDR3: CASSPSLRGTMNTEAFF; DNA: TGTGCCAGCAGCCCTAGTCTTAGGGGGACCATGAACACTGAAGCTTTCTTT
J: TRBJ1-1; V: TRBV28; D: TRBD1; size: NA; CDR3: CASSPPPGQGEAFF; DNA: TGTGCCAGCAGTCCACCTCCCGGACAGGGAGAAGCTTTCTTT
J: TRBJ1-2; V: TRBV3-1/TRBV3-2; D: NA; size: NA; CDR3: CASSLLTTGVGGYTF; DNA: TGTGCCAGCAGCCTCCTAACGACCGGGGTAGGAGGCTACACCTTC
J: TRBJ1-1; V: TRBV7-8; D: TRBD1; size: NA; CDR3: CASSLGDRGQYSFWSTEAFF; DNA: TGTGCCAGCAGCTTAGGGGACAGGGGGCAATATTCTTTCTGGAGCACTGAAGCTTTCTTT
J: TRBJ1-2; V: TRBV5-1; D: NA; size: NA; CDR3: CASSLNGGDELGYTF; DNA: TGCGCCAGCAGCTTGAATGGGGGCGATGAATTAGGCTACACCTTC
J: TRBJ2-2; V: TRBV4-1; D: TRBD2; size: once; CDR3: CASSQARLAGVGTGELFF; DNA: TGCGCCAGCAGCCAAGCGAGGCTAGCGGGGGTTGGCACCGGGGAGCTGTTTTTT
J: TRBJ2-2; V: TRBV27; D: TRBD1; size: NA; CDR3: CASSMGQGGELFF; DNA: TGTGCCAGCAGTATGGGACAGGGAGGGGAGCTGTTTTTT
J: TRBJ2-7; V: TRBV4-1; D: NA; size: once; CDR3: CASSQEELSSEQYF; DNA: TGCGCCAGCAGCCAAGAGGAGTTATCGAGCGAGCAGTACTTC
J: TRBJ2-7; V: TRBV7-9; D: NA; size: NA; CDR3: CASSLGLGGQVPYEQYF; DNA: TGTGCCAGCAGCTTAGGGTTGGGGGGGCAAGTACCCTACGAGCAGTACTTC
J: TRBJ1-4; V: TRBV4-3; D: NA; size: NA; CDR3: CASSHDSSGGKLFF; DNA: TGCGCCAGCAGCCACGACAGTAGTGGCGGAAAACTGTTTTTT
J: TRBJ2-3; V: TRBV27; D: NA; size: NA; CDR3: CASSLGQGGTDTQYF; DNA: TGTGCCAGCAGTTTAGGGCAGGGCGGCACAGATACGCAGTATTTT